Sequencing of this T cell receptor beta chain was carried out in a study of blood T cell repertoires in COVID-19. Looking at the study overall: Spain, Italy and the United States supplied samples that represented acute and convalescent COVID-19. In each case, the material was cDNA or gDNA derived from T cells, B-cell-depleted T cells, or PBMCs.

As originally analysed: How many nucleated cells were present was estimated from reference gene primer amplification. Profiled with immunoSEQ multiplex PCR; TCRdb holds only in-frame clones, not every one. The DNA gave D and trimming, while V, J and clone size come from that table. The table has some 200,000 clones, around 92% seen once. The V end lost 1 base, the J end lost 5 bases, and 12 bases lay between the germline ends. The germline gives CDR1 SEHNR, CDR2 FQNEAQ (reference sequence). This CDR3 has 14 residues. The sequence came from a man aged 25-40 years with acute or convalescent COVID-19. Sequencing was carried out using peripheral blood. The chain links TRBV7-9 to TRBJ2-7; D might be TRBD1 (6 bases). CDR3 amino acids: CASSLGQDFDEQYF. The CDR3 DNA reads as TGTGCCAGCAGCTTAGGACAGGATTTTGACGAGCAGTACTTC.